A single sample gave rise to the 17 T cell receptor beta chains below, sequenced in a study of radiation and T cells in renal cell carcinoma (dated by TCRdb to about 2020). Libraries came from the immunoSEQ multiplex PCR assay. In TCRdb, the immuneACCESS table is reduced to in-frame sequences with V and J assigned. These tables do not hold every clone; where another copy was compared, an unresolved V gene accounts for under half, and the others remain unexplained. Recorded for this sample are 130,000 to 150,000 clones; 65% to 90% of them occurred a single time. The top ten clones comprise about 17% of the sample. What the time point label conveys for this sample: blood 4 weeks post-SBRT, at nephrectomy. The treatment or condition label of this sample denotes: 15 Gy SBRT to primary tumor, nephrectomy 4 weeks later. This specimen was blood, taken from a patient whose treatment included radiotherapy and nephrectomy. The source of these receptors is a woman aged 45-59 years with renal cell carcinoma.

The CDR3 reads CASSHPRHTDTQYF. For the CDR3, the DNA is TGTGCCAGCAGCCATCCCAGGCACACAGATACGCAGTATTTT. The V call is TRBV14, the J call TRBJ2-3, with unresolved D. Looked up from germline, CDR1 is SGHDN and CDR2 is FVKESK. The CDR3 contains 14 residues. Trimming took off 3 bases at V and 2 bases at J, with 9 bases between the two ends.

This chain uses TRBV5-4 with TRBJ2-7, with 8 nucleotides matching TRBD1. Trimming cost V 0 bases and J 4 bases; bases outside gene matches: 9. This CDR3 has 16 amino acids. Germline V CDR1 and CDR2: SGHNT, YYREEE (reference sequence). The CDR3 reads CASSLGGAGGKYEQYF. CDR3 in DNA: TGTGCCAGCAGCTTGGGAGGGGCAGGGGGCAAATACGAGCAGTACTTC.

This chain uses TRBV4-2 with TRBJ1-2, with 7 bases that match TRBD1. Germline V gene data show CDR1 as LGHNA and CDR2 as YNFKEQ. Trimming cost V 1 base and J 6 bases; bases outside gene matches: 5. CDR3 length: 14 amino acids. The CDR3 protein is CASSQGDSRDGYTF. The CDR3 coding sequence is TGTGCCAGCAGCCAAGGGGACAGTAGGGATGGCTACACCTTC.

The gene calls are TRBV9 and TRBJ2-3; D is unresolved. The CDR3 contains 14 residues. The germline gives CDR1 SGDLS, CDR2 YYNGEE. Trimming cost V 3 bases and J 0 bases, with 8 bases left between them. The CDR3 sequence: CASSGITSTDTQYF. CDR3 DNA: TGTGCCAGCAGCGGGATAACTAGCACAGATACGCAGTATTTT.

The chain uses TRBV10-3 and TRBJ1-5; D perhaps matches TRBD1 (5 bases). V was pared by 0 bases and J by 0 bases, with 9 bases between. The CDR3 extends over 16 amino acids. Germline V CDR1 and CDR2: ENHRY, SYGVKD. The CDR3 region has the DNA TGTGCCATCAGTGAGTCCGGCAGGGATAGCAATCAGCCCCAGCATTTT. Its translation is CAISESGRDSNQPQHF.

The chain recombines TRBV29-1 with TRBJ2-1; a possible D gene is TRBD2 (5 bases). V lost 3 bases to trimming and J lost 8 bases, with 17 bases between them. This CDR3 has 14 amino acids. Germline lookup yields CDR1 SQVTM and CDR2 ANQGSEA. The CDR3 nucleotides are TGCAGCGTTGAGGGTGGACTTGCTATCGATGAGCAGTTCTTC. Translated: CSVEGGLAIDEQFF.

This chain uses TRBV4-3 with TRBJ2-6; D call uncertain. V was trimmed by 0 bases and J by 2 bases, leaving 8 bases between them. The germline V gene encodes CDR1 LGHNA and CDR2 YSLEER. The CDR3 contains 16 residues. CDR3 residues: CASSQDRPAGANVLTF. The DNA of the CDR3 is TGCGCCAGCAGCCAAGACAGGCCGGCTGGGGCCAACGTCCTGACTTTC.

This chain joins TRBV2 and TRBJ2-3, with TRBD2 as a possible D gene (7 bases). CDR3 length: 14 amino acids. Germline loops: CDR1 SNHLY, CDR2 FYNNEI. The V end was cut by 4 bases, the J end by 5 bases, with 13 bases between. The CDR3 region is CASSGGGWQDTQYF. CDR3 bases: TGTGCCAGCAGTGGCGGGGGCTGGCAAGATACGCAGTATTTT.

The chain has TRBV6-1 and TRBJ1-5; D may be TRBD1 (6 bases). This CDR3 contains 16 residues. Germline V CDR1 and CDR2: MNHNS, SASEGT. Trimming cost V 3 bases and J 0 bases, with 12 bases left between them. The CDR3 sequence: CASSERGGASNQPQHF. CDR3 in DNA: TGTGCCAGCAGTGAGCGAGGGGGGGCTAGCAATCAGCCCCAGCATTTT.

This clone has more than one count but fewer than ten. The V call is TRBV11-2, the J call TRBJ1-2; D gene uncertain. The CDR3 sequence is 12 residues long. V lost 2 bases, J lost 7 bases, and 8 bases lay in between. CDR1 SGHAT and CDR2 FQNNGV come from the germline V gene. The CDR3: CASSLIGLGYTF. CDR3 nucleotides: TGTGCCAGCAGCTTAATAGGGCTTGGCTACACCTTC.

The chain uses TRBV25-1 and TRBJ2-2; no firm D call. The V and J ends lost 1 base and 4 bases respectively, with 7 bases between them. This CDR3 region has 14 residues. The germline CDR1 and CDR2 sequences are MGHDK and SYGVNS. The CDR3 sequence: CASSEFRSTGELFF. The CDR3 region has the DNA TGTGCCAGCAGTGAATTCAGGAGCACCGGGGAGCTGTTTTTT.

V gene TRBV19 combines with J gene TRBJ1-5; the D is unclear. Germline-derived CDR1 and CDR2 are LNHDA and SQIVND (reference sequence). The CDR3 contains 13 residues. V was clipped by 3 bases and J by 5 bases, with 8 bases between them. CDR3 sequence: CASSMNEDQPQHF. CDR3 nucleotide sequence: TGTGCCAGTAGTATGAATGAGGATCAGCCCCAGCATTTT.

V usage is TRBV9 and J usage is TRBJ1-3; D is undetermined. The germline CDR1 and CDR2 sequences are SGDLS and YYNGEE. This CDR3 region has 12 residues. Trimming removed 4 bases from V and 4 bases from J, with 6 bases in between. DNA for the CDR3: TGTGCCAGCAGCACCGGGGGAAACACCATATATTTT. This sequence encodes CASSTGGNTIYF.

This clone has only one observation. The rearrangement joins TRBV7-8 to TRBJ1-3; TRBD1 agrees at 9 bases. In germline, CDR1 is SGHVS, CDR2 FQNEAQ. CDR3 length: 18 residues. V trimming: 5 bases; J trimming: 4 bases; junction bases outside the gene matches: 15. Written as DNA, the CDR3 is TGTGCCAGCAGCCGTCGGGACAGGGTTTATGGGCAAGGAAACACCATATATTTT. This sequence encodes CASSRRDRVYGQGNTIYF.

The chain is built from TRBV7-2 and TRBJ2-1; D is uncertain. CDR1 is SGHTA, CDR2 FQGNSA, per germline. Trimming cost V 4 bases and J 8 bases, with 12 bases left between them. The CDR3 totals 13 residues. This chain's CDR3 is CASSSPSIDEQFF. CDR3 in DNA: TGTGCCAGCAGCTCCCCTTCCATAGATGAGCAGTTCTTC.

This chain links TRBV2 with TRBJ1-4, with 7 nucleotides matching TRBD1. This CDR3 contains 14 residues. Trimming removed 6 bases from V and 6 bases from J; junction bases left unmatched: 7. The germline CDR1 and CDR2 sequences are SNHLY and FYNNEI. The CDR3 DNA sequence: TGTGCCAGCAGACCGGGACAGTTTGATGAAAAACTGTTTTTT. Translating gives CASRPGQFDEKLFF.

The V call is TRBV10-1, the J call TRBJ2-3; D perhaps matches TRBD2 (5 bases). The V end lost 2 bases, the J end lost 3 bases, and 15 bases lay between the germline ends. The CDR3 has 16 residues. Germline V lookup: CDR1 WNHNN, CDR2 SYGVQD (reference sequence). The CDR3 loop reads CASSEGLASSTDTQYF. The CDR3 coding sequence is TGCGCCAGCAGTGAGGGGTTAGCGTCTTCTACAGATACGCAGTATTTT.